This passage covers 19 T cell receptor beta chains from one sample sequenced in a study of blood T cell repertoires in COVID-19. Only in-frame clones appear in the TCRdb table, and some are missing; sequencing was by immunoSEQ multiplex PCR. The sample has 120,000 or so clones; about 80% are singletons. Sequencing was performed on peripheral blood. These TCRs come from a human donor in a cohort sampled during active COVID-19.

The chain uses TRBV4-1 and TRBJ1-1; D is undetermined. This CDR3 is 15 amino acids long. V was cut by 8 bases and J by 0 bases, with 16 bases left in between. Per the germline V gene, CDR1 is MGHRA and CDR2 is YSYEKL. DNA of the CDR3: TGCGCCAGCGGACTCACCGGGCTAATGAACACTGAAGCTTTCTTT. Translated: CASGLTGLMNTEAFF.

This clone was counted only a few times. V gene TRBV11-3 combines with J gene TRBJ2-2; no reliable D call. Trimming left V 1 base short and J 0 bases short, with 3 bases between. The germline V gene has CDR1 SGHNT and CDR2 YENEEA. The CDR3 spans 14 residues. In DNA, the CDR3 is TGTGCCAGCAGCTTAGCGGCGAACACCGGGGAGCTGTTTTTT. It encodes CASSLAANTGELFF.

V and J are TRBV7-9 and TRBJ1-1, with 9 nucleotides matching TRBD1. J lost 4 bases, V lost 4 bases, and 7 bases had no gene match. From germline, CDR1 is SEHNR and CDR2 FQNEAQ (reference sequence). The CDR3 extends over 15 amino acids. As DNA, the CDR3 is TGTGCCAGCAGCTCTCACAGGGGGCGCGGCACTGAAGCTTTCTTT. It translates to CASSSHRGRGTEAFF. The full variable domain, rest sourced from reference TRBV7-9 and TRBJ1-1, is DTGVSQNPRHKITKRGQNVTFRCDPISEHNRLYWYRQTLGQGPEFLTYFQNEAQLEKSRLLSDRFSAERPKGSFSTLEIQRTEQGDSAMYLCASSSHRGRGTEAFFGQGTRLTVV.

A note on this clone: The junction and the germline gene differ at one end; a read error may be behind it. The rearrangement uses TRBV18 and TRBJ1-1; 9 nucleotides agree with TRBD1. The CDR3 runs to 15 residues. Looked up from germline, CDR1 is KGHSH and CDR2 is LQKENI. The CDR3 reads CASSPPNSQGADLDF. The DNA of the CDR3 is TGTGCCAGCTCACCACCTAATTCACAGGGGGCGGATCTGGACTTT.

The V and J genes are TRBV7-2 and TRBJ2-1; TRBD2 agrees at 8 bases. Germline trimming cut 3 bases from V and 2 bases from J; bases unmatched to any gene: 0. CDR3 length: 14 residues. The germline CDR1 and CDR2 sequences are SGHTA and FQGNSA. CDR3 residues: CASSLGLAYNEQFF. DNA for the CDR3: TGTGCCAGCAGCTTGGGACTAGCCTACAATGAGCAGTTCTTC.

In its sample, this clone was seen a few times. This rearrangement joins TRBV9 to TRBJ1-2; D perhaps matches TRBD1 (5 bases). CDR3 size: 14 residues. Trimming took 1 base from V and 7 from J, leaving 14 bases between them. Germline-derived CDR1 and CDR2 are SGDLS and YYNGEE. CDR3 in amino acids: CASSVNAGLTGYTF. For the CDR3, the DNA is TGTGCCAGCAGCGTAAATGCGGGGCTGACTGGCTACACCTTC. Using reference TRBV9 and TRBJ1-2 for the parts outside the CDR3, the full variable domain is DSGVTQTPKHLITATGQRVTLRCSPRSGDLSVYWYQQSLDQGLQFLIQYYNGEERAKGNILERFSAQQFPDLHSELNLSSLELGDSALYFCASSVNAGLTGYTFGSGTRLTVV.

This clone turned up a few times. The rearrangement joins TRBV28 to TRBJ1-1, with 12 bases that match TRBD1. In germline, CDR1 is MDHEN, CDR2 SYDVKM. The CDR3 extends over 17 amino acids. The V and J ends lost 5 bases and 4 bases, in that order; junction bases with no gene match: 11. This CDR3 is CASSKGTGGAFTTEAFF. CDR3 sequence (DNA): TGTGCCAGCAGTAAGGGGACAGGGGGCGCATTTACCACTGAAGCTTTCTTT.

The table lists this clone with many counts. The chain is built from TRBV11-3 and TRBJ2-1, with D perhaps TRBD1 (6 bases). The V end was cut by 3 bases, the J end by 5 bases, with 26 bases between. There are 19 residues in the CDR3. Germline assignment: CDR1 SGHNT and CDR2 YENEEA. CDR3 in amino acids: CASSFQDRGGRGSDNEQFF. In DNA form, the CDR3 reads TGTGCCAGCAGCTTTCAGGACAGAGGGGGACGGGGTTCGGACAATGAGCAGTTCTTC. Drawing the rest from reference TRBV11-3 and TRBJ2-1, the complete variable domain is EAGVVQSPRYKIIEKKQPVAFWCNPISGHNTLYWYLQNLGQGPELLIRYENEEAVDDSQLPKDRFSAERLKGVDSTLKIQPAELGDSAVYLCASSFQDRGGRGSDNEQFFGPGTRLTVL.

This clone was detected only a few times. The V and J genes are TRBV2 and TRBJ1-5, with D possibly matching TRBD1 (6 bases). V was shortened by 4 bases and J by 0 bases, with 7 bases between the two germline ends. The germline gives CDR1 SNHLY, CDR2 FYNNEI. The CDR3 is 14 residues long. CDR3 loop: CASSGTDSNQPQHF. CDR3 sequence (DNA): TGTGCCAGCAGTGGGACAGATAGCAATCAGCCCCAGCATTTT.

The CDR3 loop reads CASIIGSGGPGSEQFF. CDR3 sequence (DNA): TGTGCCAGCATCATCGGTAGCGGGGGGCCGGGAAGTGAGCAGTTCTTC. This chain uses TRBV7-6 with TRBJ2-1, with 10 bases that match TRBD2. J gave up 9 bases and V 7 bases, and 15 bases lay outside the gene matches. Germline assignment: CDR1 SGHVS and CDR2 FNYEAQ. The CDR3 has 16 residues.

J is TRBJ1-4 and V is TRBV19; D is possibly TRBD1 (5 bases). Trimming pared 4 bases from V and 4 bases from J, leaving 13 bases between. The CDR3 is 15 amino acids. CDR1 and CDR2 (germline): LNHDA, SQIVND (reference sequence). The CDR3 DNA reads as TGTGCCAGTAGTAACCCCTCGGGGGGTAATGAAAAACTGTTTTTT. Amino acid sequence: CASSNPSGGNEKLFF.

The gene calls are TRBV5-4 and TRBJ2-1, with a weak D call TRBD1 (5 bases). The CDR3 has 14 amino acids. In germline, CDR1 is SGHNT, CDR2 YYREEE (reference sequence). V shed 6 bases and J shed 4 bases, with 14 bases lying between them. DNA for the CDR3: TGTGCCAGCACCATATCAGGGAATTACAATGAGCAGTTCTTC. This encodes CASTISGNYNEQFF. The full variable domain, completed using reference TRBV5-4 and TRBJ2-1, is ETGVTQSPTHLIKTRGQQVTLRCSSQSGHNTVSWYQQALGQGPQFIFQYYREEENGRGNFPPRFSGLQFPNYSSELNVNALELDDSALYLCASTISGNYNEQFFGPGTRLTVL.

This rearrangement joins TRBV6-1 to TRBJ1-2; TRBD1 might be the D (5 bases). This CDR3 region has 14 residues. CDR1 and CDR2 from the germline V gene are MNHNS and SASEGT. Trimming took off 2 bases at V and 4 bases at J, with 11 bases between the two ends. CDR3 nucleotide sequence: TGTGCCAGCAGTGAAAGGGGATATCTCTATGGCTACACCTTC. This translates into CASSERGYLYGYTF.

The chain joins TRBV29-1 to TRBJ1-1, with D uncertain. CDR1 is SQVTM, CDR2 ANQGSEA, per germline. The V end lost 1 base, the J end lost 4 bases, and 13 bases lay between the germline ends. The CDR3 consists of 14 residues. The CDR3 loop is CSVEVGRLGTEAFF. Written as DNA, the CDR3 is TGCAGCGTTGAAGTTGGGAGGTTGGGCACTGAAGCTTTCTTT.

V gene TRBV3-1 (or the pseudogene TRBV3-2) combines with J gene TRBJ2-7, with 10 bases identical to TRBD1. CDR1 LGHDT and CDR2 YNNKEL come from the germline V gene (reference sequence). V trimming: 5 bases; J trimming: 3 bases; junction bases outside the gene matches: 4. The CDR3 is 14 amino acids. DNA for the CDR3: TGTGCCAGCAGCTCGGGACAGGGGTTCTACGAGCAGTACTTC. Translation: CASSSGQGFYEQYF.

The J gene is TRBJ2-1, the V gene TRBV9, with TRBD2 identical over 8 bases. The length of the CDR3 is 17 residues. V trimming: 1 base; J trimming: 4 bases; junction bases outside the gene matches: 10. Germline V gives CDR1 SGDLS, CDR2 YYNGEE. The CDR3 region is CASSVRWAAGDYNEQFF. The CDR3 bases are TGTGCCAGCAGCGTACGGTGGGCAGCGGGGGATTACAATGAGCAGTTCTTC.

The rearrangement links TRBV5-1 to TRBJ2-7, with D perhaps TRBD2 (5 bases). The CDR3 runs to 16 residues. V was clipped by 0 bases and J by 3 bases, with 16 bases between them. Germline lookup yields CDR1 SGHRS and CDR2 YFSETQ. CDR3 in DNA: TGCGCCAGCAGCTTGGCCGGGCAGATTGGAGGCTACGAGCAGTACTTC. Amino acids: CASSLAGQIGGYEQYF.

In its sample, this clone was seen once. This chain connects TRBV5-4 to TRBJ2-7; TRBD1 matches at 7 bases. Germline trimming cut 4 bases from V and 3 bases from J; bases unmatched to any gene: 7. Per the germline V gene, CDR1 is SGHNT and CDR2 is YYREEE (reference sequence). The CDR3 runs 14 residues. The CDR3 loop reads CASSQRGQIYEQYF. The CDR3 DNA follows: TGTGCCAGCAGCCAGAGGGGACAGATCTACGAGCAGTACTTC.

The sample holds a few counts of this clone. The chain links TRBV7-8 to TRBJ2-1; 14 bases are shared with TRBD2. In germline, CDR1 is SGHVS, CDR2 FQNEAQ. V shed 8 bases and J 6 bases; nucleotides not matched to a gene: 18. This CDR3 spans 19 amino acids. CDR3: CASSSQRGTSGRNLNEQFF. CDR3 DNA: TGTGCCAGCTCGTCCCAGCGGGGGACTAGCGGGAGAAATCTCAATGAGCAGTTCTTC.